One and the same sample provided the 29 T cell receptor beta chains below, sequenced in a study of radiotherapy plus CTLA-4 blockade in lung cancer. TCRdb keeps only in-frame clones here, not all; method: immunoSEQ multiplex PCR. The sample holds about 24,000 clones, around 71% seen once. Sequencing was performed on peripheral blood, taken from a patient treated with radiotherapy plus ipilimumab. These receptors came from a human donor with non-small cell lung cancer whose response to radiotherapy plus ipilimumab could not be evaluated.

This clone came up once. The chain joins TRBV27 to TRBJ2-7; the match to TRBD1 covers 8 bases. Germline CDR1 reads MNHEY; CDR2 reads SMNVEV (reference sequence). Trimming at V came to 8 bases and at J to 5 bases, leaving 11 bases not matched to a gene. The CDR3 covers 14 residues. CDR3 sequence reads: CASGRTGIKNEQYF. Here the CDR3 DNA reads TGTGCCAGCGGTCGGACAGGGATTAAAAACGAGCAGTACTTC.

The J gene is TRBJ2-7, the V gene TRBV30; TRBD2 might be the D (6 bases). Germline CDR1 GTSNPN, CDR2 SVGIG (reference sequence). The CDR3 totals 11 residues. Trimming took 5 bases from V and 4 from J, leaving 9 bases between them. The CDR3 sequence: CAWEEGYEQYF. CDR3 DNA sequence: TGTGCCTGGGAGGAGGGGTACGAGCAGTACTTC.

This clone was observed a handful of times. The chain is built from TRBV10-2 and TRBJ1-6; a weak D match, TRBD1 (6 bases). In germline, CDR1 is WSHSY, CDR2 SAAADI. V lost 4 bases and J lost 3, with 7 bases in between. The CDR3 length is 14 residues. CDR3 loop: CASSAGVYNSPLHF. CDR3 coding DNA: TGCGCCAGCAGTGCAGGGGTCTATAATTCACCCCTCCACTTT.

This clone came up once. The chain carries TRBV28 and TRBJ2-1; 7 nucleotides line up with TRBD2. J gave up 2 bases and V 3 bases, and 4 bases lay outside the gene matches. The CDR3 totals 15 residues. The germline CDR1 and CDR2 sequences are MDHEN and SYDVKM. CDR3 coding DNA: TGTGCCAGCAGTTTGATAGCGGGCACCTACAATGAGCAGTTCTTC. This translates into CASSLIAGTYNEQFF.

V is TRBV7-9 and J is TRBJ2-5; D call uncertain. CDR3 size: 11 residues. Trimming removed 4 bases at V and 2 bases at J, with 2 bases between. Looked up from germline, CDR1 is SEHNR and CDR2 is FQNEAQ (reference sequence). CDR3 region: CASSSQETQYF. CDR3 DNA: TGTGCCAGCAGCTCTCAAGAGACCCAGTACTTC.

This clone came up once. The V call is TRBV2, the J call TRBJ2-3; the D is unclear. Trimming left V 7 bases short and J 0 bases short, with 17 bases between. Germline V gives CDR1 SNHLY, CDR2 FYNNEI. The CDR3 totals 16 residues. The CDR3 nucleotides are TGTGCCAGCAAAAGGTTATGGCGGTCTAGCACAGATACGCAGTATTTT. It specifies CASKRLWRSSTDTQYF.

The chain's CDR3 is CASSTDSSYNEQFF. Here the CDR3 DNA reads TGCGCCAGCAGCACAGACAGCTCCTACAATGAGCAGTTCTTC. The chain combines TRBV5-1 with TRBJ2-1, with TRBD1 as a possible D gene (5 bases). This CDR3 comprises 14 residues. Germline V gene sequence: CDR1 SGHRS, CDR2 YFSETQ. V gave up 4 bases and J gave up 0 bases, with 8 bases separating them.

The J gene is TRBJ1-2, the V gene TRBV30; a possible D gene is TRBD1 (6 bases). Germline CDR1 GTSNPN, CDR2 SVGIG (reference sequence). Trimming cost V 1 base and J 4 bases, with 7 bases left between them. The CDR3 extends over 12 amino acids. CDR3: CAWSGTAYGYTF. The CDR3 DNA is TGTGCCTGGAGTGGGACAGCCTATGGCTACACCTTC.

This clone turned up a few times. The genes are TRBV5-4 and TRBJ2-3, with 8 bases that match TRBD2. Looked up from germline, CDR1 is SGHNT and CDR2 is YYREEE (reference sequence). V gave up 1 base and J gave up 4 bases; unmatched junction bases: 14. CDR3 size: 18 residues. The CDR3 coding sequence is TGTGCCAGCAGCTTGAAGATCGGGGGAGGGCGGGGGGCAGATACGCAGTATTTT. Amino acid sequence: CASSLKIGGGRGADTQYF.

This chain uses TRBV19 with TRBJ2-5; 7 bases line up with TRBD1. Germline assignment: CDR1 LNHDA and CDR2 SQIVND (reference sequence). The CDR3 contains 11 residues. With 5 bases clipped from V and 12 bases from J, the junction kept 6 bases outside the gene matches. CDR3: CASSPGQVKYF. As DNA, the CDR3 is TGTGCCAGTAGTCCCGGACAGGTTAAGTACTTC.

The chain employs TRBV14 and TRBJ1-2; D may be TRBD1 (5 bases). Germline loops: CDR1 SGHDN, CDR2 FVKESK. The CDR3 spans 13 residues. V gave up 0 bases and J gave up 8 bases, with 10 bases separating them. CDR3 loop: CASSQENNRGYTF. The CDR3 DNA is TGTGCCAGCAGCCAAGAAAACAACAGGGGCTACACCTTC.

The chain recombines TRBV11-2 with TRBJ2-5; D gene uncertain. Trimming shortened V by 6 bases and J by 2 bases, and 7 bases separated the two germline ends. Germline V CDR1 and CDR2: SGHAT, FQNNGV. This CDR3 contains 12 residues. The CDR3 sequence: CASSAQQETQYF. The DNA for the CDR3 is TGTGCCAGCAGTGCCCAGCAAGAGACCCAGTACTTC.

The V gene is TRBV5-1, the J gene TRBJ2-5; no clear D. CDR1 is SGHRS and CDR2 is YFSETQ in the germline V gene. This CDR3 comprises 14 residues. V was shortened by 0 bases and J by 3 bases, with 9 bases between the two germline ends. The CDR3 protein is CASSLVNPEETQYF. The DNA of the CDR3 is TGCGCCAGCAGCTTGGTTAATCCGGAAGAGACCCAGTACTTC.

The chain uses TRBV5-4 and TRBJ2-6; the D gene is possibly TRBD1 (6 bases). Germline lookup yields CDR1 SGHNT and CDR2 YYREEE (reference sequence). Trimming stripped 3 bases from V and 0 bases from J, with 10 bases between. The CDR3 sequence is 16 residues long. The CDR3 DNA follows: TGTGCCAGCAGCTGGGGGCAGTCCTCTGGGGCCAACGTCCTGACTTTC. Protein product: CASSWGQSSGANVLTF.

This clone was observed once. The chain combines TRBV5-1 with TRBJ2-5, with D maybe TRBD1 (7 bases). The CDR3 spans 15 residues. V was cut by 1 base and J by 5 bases, with 15 bases left in between. Germline CDR1 reads SGHRS; CDR2 reads YFSETQ. The CDR3 spells CASSLRGTAGETQYF. The CDR3 DNA is TGCGCCAGCAGCTTGCGGGGGACAGCCGGGGAGACCCAGTACTTC.

The chain joins TRBV19 to TRBJ1-2; D may be TRBD1 (5 bases). Per germline, CDR1 LNHDA and CDR2 SQIVND (reference sequence). There are 13 residues in the CDR3. V was pared by 7 bases and J by 4 bases, with 13 bases between. CDR3 DNA sequence: TGTGCCAGTACCTCGGGGGTTAGCTATGGCTACACCTTC. It yields the protein CASTSGVSYGYTF.

The V gene is TRBV10-2, the J gene TRBJ2-1; D gene uncertain. V gave up 7 bases and J gave up 3 bases, with 16 bases separating them. From germline, CDR1 is WSHSY and CDR2 SAAADI. The CDR3 is 15 amino acids. The CDR3 protein is CASTPTTALYNEQFF. The CDR3 DNA is TGCGCCAGCACCCCTACTACGGCGCTCTACAATGAGCAGTTCTTC.

Only one count was recorded for this clone. The V gene is TRBV5-1, the J gene TRBJ1-2, with TRBD1 matching over 7 bases. The V gene end was trimmed by 4 bases and the J gene end by 11 bases; junction bases not matched to a gene: 11. The CDR3 has 13 residues. CDR1 is SGHRS, CDR2 YFSETQ, per germline. The CDR3, as DNA: TGCGCCAGCAGCACCGACCCGCAGGGGGTATACACCTTC. It codes for CASSTDPQGVYTF.

The chain joins TRBV6-5 to TRBJ2-1; a weak D match, TRBD1 (5 bases). Per germline, CDR1 MNHEY and CDR2 SVGAGI. The CDR3 sequence is 15 residues long. V lost 4 bases to trimming and J lost 2 bases, with 12 bases between them. The DNA of the CDR3 is TGTGCCAGCAGTTTCCAGGTGGGGCCCTACAATGAGCAGTTCTTC. Translating it yields CASSFQVGPYNEQFF.

The chain carries TRBV5-1 and TRBJ2-3, with D maybe TRBD1 (6 bases). Germline V gives CDR1 SGHRS, CDR2 YFSETQ. V shed 4 bases and J shed 2 bases, with 11 bases lying between them. The CDR3 is 14 amino acids. For the CDR3, the DNA is TGCGCCAGCAGCACGGGACATACCACAGATACGCAGTATTTT. Translated: CASSTGHTTDTQYF.

The chain is built from TRBV18 and TRBJ2-5, with 10 bases aligning to TRBD1. This CDR3 has 12 residues. Germline V gives CDR1 KGHSH, CDR2 LQKENI. V lost 11 bases to trimming and J lost 3 bases; unmatched junction nucleotides: 3. CDR3 coding DNA: TGTGCCGGACAGGGGGAGGAAGAGACCCAGTACTTC. Amino acid sequence: CAGQGEEETQYF.

The J gene is TRBJ2-5, the V gene TRBV6-5; TRBD1 is a possible D gene (6 bases). The CDR3 has 15 amino acids. The V end was cut by 0 bases, the J end by 5 bases, with 13 bases between. Germline V gene sequence: CDR1 MNHEY, CDR2 SVGAGI. The CDR3 loop reads CASSYSTSQGETQYF. The CDR3 nucleotides are TGTGCCAGCAGTTACTCGACCTCTCAGGGGGAGACCCAGTACTTC.

The chain recombines TRBV18 with TRBJ2-7; 7 nucleotides align to TRBD1. Trimming removed 5 bases from V and 2 bases from J; junction bases left unmatched: 6. The CDR3 contains 14 residues. CDR1 and CDR2 (germline): KGHSH, LQKENI. The DNA of the CDR3 is TGTGCCAGCTCATCGTCGCAGGGGGCCTACGAGCAGTACTTC. It translates to CASSSSQGAYEQYF.

This clone was found a few times. The V gene is TRBV6-1, the J gene TRBJ1-5; TRBD1 might be the D (6 bases). This CDR3 has 15 amino acids. Germline V gene lookup returns CDR1 MNHNS and CDR2 SASEGT. V was cut by 2 bases and J by 3 bases, with 11 bases left in between. This CDR3 is CASSETGTNNQPQHF. The CDR3 DNA reads as TGTGCCAGCAGTGAAACAGGGACGAACAATCAGCCCCAGCATTTT.

This chain joins TRBV7-9 and TRBJ2-3, with TRBD2 identical over 7 bases. There are 14 residues in the CDR3. V lost 6 bases and J lost 2; bases outside the gene matches: 5. CDR1 and CDR2 (germline): SEHNR, FQNEAQ (reference sequence). CDR3 nucleotides: TGTGCCAGCAGTGAACTAGCGTACACAGATACGCAGTATTTT. Its protein product is CASSELAYTDTQYF.

The chain employs TRBV9 and TRBJ2-1; the D gene is possibly TRBD2 (5 bases). V lost 5 bases and J 4 bases, leaving 19 bases between the germline ends. CDR3 size: 16 residues. Germline loops: CDR1 SGDLS, CDR2 YYNGEE. The CDR3 coding sequence is TGTGCCAGCAGACCAACTGGTGAGGGCGTTTACAATGAGCAGTTCTTC. The encoded protein is CASRPTGEGVYNEQFF.

About this clone itself: A read error may account for a junction end that differs from germline. The chain recombines TRBV2 with TRBJ2-5; TRBD1 agrees at 12 bases. Germline assignment: CDR1 SNHLY and CDR2 FYNNEI. This CDR3 region has 14 residues. The CDR3 reads CASRRDRGQGTQYF. In nucleotides, the CDR3 is TGTGCCAGCAGAAGGGACAGGGGGCAAGGGACCCAGTACTTC. Full variable domain (rest looked up from reference TRBV2 and TRBJ2-5): EPEVTQTPSHQVTQMGQEVILRCVPISNHLYFYWYRQILGQKVEFLVSFYNNEISEKSEIFDDQFSVERPDGSNFTLKIRSTKLEDSAMYFCASRRDRGQGTQYFGPGTRLLVL.

J is TRBJ2-3 and V is TRBV5-1; 11 nucleotides align to TRBD2. The CDR3 is 14 residues long. The J segment lost 1 base and the V segment lost 7 bases, leaving 2 bases of the junction unmatched. The germline V gene encodes CDR1 SGHRS and CDR2 YFSETQ. The CDR3 loop reads CASGTSGGTDTQYF. CDR3 nucleotide sequence: TGCGCCAGCGGGACTAGCGGAGGCACAGATACGCAGTATTTT.

This clone was picked up a small number of times. This chain links TRBV18 with TRBJ1-1; D might be TRBD1 (6 bases). Between the trimmed V and J ends, which lost 3 bases and 1 base, there was a span of 12 bases. The CDR3 extends over 15 amino acids. Germline V gene data show CDR1 as KGHSH and CDR2 as LQKENI. DNA for the CDR3: TGTGCCAGCTCACCGCACCCGGGACAGAACACTGAAGCTTTCTTT. Translation gives CASSPHPGQNTEAFF.